A selection of T cell receptor beta chains follows, all from one sample in a study of blood T cell repertoires in COVID-19. Generated by immunoSEQ multiplex PCR, the TCRdb table keeps only in-frame clones and is missing some. The sample shows about 130,000 clones, about 85% of them seen only once. The source material was peripheral blood. Source of these receptors: a woman older than 75 with COVID-19, enrolled during active disease. The CDR3 runs from the conserved cysteine through the conserved F or W. Fields, in order: CDR3 protein, CDR3 DNA, V gene, D gene, CDR3 length, J gene, clone size. D genes are given only for firm matches. Clone size is stated in some rows and not others, as once, few, many or a class when expanded.

CDR3aa: CASSPPPTGDTEAFF; CDR3nt: TGTGCCAGCAGTCCCCCACCTACAGGGGACACTGAAGCTTTCTTT; v_gene: TRBV7-2; d_gene: TRBD1; len: 15; j_gene: TRBJ1-1; abundance: .
CDR3aa: CASSQGGTQSSYEQYF; CDR3nt: TGTGCCAGCAGCCAAGGGGGGACACAGAGCTCCTACGAGCAGTACTTC; v_gene: TRBV4-2; d_gene: .; len: 16; j_gene: TRBJ2-7; abundance: few
CDR3aa: CASSPTGGYGYTF; CDR3nt: TGTGCCAGCAGCCCGACAGGGGGCTATGGCTACACCTTC; v_gene: TRBV12-3/TRBV12-4; d_gene: TRBD1; len: 13; j_gene: TRBJ1-2; abundance: .
CDR3aa: CASSATGQGGNIQYF; CDR3nt: TGTGCCAGCAGCGCGACCGGACAGGGGGGTAACATTCAGTACTTC; v_gene: TRBV9; d_gene: TRBD1; len: 15; j_gene: TRBJ2-4; abundance: .
CDR3aa: CASSQVGPGLAGSNEQYF; CDR3nt: TGTGCCAGCAGCCAAGTGGGACCGGGACTAGCGGGAAGCAACGAGCAGTACTTC; v_gene: TRBV3-1/TRBV3-2; d_gene: TRBD2; len: 18; j_gene: TRBJ2-7; abundance: .
CDR3aa: CASSYYDSLNTEAFF; CDR3nt: TGTGCCAGCAGTTACTATGACAGTTTGAACACTGAAGCTTTCTTT; v_gene: TRBV6-2/TRBV6-3; d_gene: .; len: 15; j_gene: TRBJ1-1; abundance: .
CDR3aa: CASSVTSGSTDTQYF; CDR3nt: TGTGCCAGCAGCGTGACTAGCGGGAGCACAGATACGCAGTATTTT; v_gene: TRBV11-3; d_gene: TRBD2; len: 15; j_gene: TRBJ2-3; abundance: .
CDR3aa: CASSPRTSGYNEQFF; CDR3nt: TGTGCCAGCTCACCACGGACTAGCGGCTACAATGAGCAGTTCTTC; v_gene: TRBV18; d_gene: TRBD2; len: 15; j_gene: TRBJ2-1; abundance: .
CDR3aa: CASSSGQGVNYGYTF; CDR3nt: TGTGCCAGCAGTTCCGGACAGGGTGTAAACTATGGCTACACCTTC; v_gene: TRBV6-6; d_gene: TRBD1; len: 15; j_gene: TRBJ1-2; abundance: once
CDR3aa: CSARYGPEQYF; CDR3nt: TGCAGTGCTAGATATGGGCCCGAGCAGTACTTC; v_gene: TRBV20-1; d_gene: .; len: 11; j_gene: TRBJ2-7; abundance: .
CDR3aa: CASSLVQGSEQYF; CDR3nt: TGCGCCAGCAGCTTGGTGCAGGGCTCCGAGCAGTACTTC; v_gene: TRBV5-1; d_gene: .; len: 13; j_gene: TRBJ2-7; abundance: once
CDR3aa: CASSLILLNTEAFF; CDR3nt: TGTGCCAGCAGCTTAATCCTGTTAAACACTGAAGCTTTCTTT; v_gene: TRBV7-9; d_gene: .; len: 14; j_gene: TRBJ1-1; abundance: .
CDR3aa: CASSSRADTQYF; CDR3nt: TGTGCCAGCAGTTCGAGGGCAGATACGCAGTATTTT; v_gene: TRBV28; d_gene: .; len: 12; j_gene: TRBJ2-3; abundance: .
CDR3aa: CASSLGSAEAFF; CDR3nt: TGTGCCAGCAGCCTTGGTAGCGCTGAAGCTTTCTTT; v_gene: TRBV12-3/TRBV12-4; d_gene: .; len: 12; j_gene: TRBJ1-1; abundance: .
CDR3aa: CASSLPTFSGRLNEQFF; CDR3nt: TGTGCCAGCAGCTTACCGACTTTTAGCGGGCGGCTCAATGAGCAGTTCTTC; v_gene: TRBV7-2; d_gene: TRBD2; len: 17; j_gene: TRBJ2-1; abundance: few
CDR3aa: CASSQEQGAREQYF; CDR3nt: TGTGCCAGCAGCCAAGAACAGGGGGCAAGGGAGCAGTACTTC; v_gene: TRBV4-2; d_gene: TRBD1; len: 14; j_gene: TRBJ2-7; abundance: .
CDR3aa: CASSPRQGSYGYTF; CDR3nt: TGTGCCAGCAGCCCACGACAGGGGAGCTATGGCTACACCTTC; v_gene: TRBV3-1/TRBV3-2; d_gene: TRBD1; len: 14; j_gene: TRBJ1-2; abundance: many
CDR3aa: CASSLFTGQGYEQYF; CDR3nt: TGTGCCAGCAGTTTATTTACTGGACAGGGCTACGAGCAGTACTTC; v_gene: TRBV28; d_gene: TRBD1; len: 15; j_gene: TRBJ2-7; abundance: .
CDR3aa: CASSTYTRQNTGELFF; CDR3nt: TGTGCCAGCAGCACCTACACGAGACAGAACACCGGGGAGCTGTTTTTT; v_gene: TRBV11-2; d_gene: .; len: 16; j_gene: TRBJ2-2; abundance: .
CDR3aa: CASSLAGGPAGYNEQFF; CDR3nt: TGTGCCAGCAGCTTGGCGGGCGGGCCTGCCGGGTACAATGAGCAGTTCTTC; v_gene: TRBV5-4; d_gene: .; len: 17; j_gene: TRBJ2-1; abundance: .
CDR3aa: CATSRRGRGALGNQPQHF; CDR3nt: TGTGCCACCAGCAGACGGGGCCGGGGGGCGCTGGGCAATCAGCCCCAGCATTTT; v_gene: TRBV15; d_gene: .; len: 18; j_gene: TRBJ1-5; abundance: .
CDR3aa: CASSLRRGQASNQPQHF; CDR3nt: TGTGCCAGCAGTTTAAGGCGGGGACAGGCCAGCAATCAGCCCCAGCATTTT; v_gene: TRBV28; d_gene: TRBD1; len: 17; j_gene: TRBJ1-5; abundance: .
CDR3aa: CATSGHSEQFF; CDR3nt: TGTGCCACCAGTGGACACTCTGAGCAGTTCTTC; v_gene: TRBV24-1; d_gene: .; len: 11; j_gene: TRBJ2-1; abundance: .
CDR3aa: CASSQPGGGLSEQFF; CDR3nt: TGCGCCAGCAGCCAGCCGGGCGGGGGATTAAGTGAGCAGTTCTTC; v_gene: TRBV5-1; d_gene: TRBD2; len: 15; j_gene: TRBJ2-1; abundance: .
CDR3aa: CASSLPGITYEQYF; CDR3nt: TGTGCCAGCTCCCTTCCGGGTATTACCTACGAGCAGTACTTC; v_gene: TRBV28; d_gene: .; len: 14; j_gene: TRBJ2-7; abundance: few
CDR3aa: CARNRGRSGNTIYF; CDR3nt: TGCGCCAGGAACAGGGGACGCTCTGGAAACACCATATATTTT; v_gene: TRBV10-1; d_gene: TRBD1; len: 14; j_gene: TRBJ1-3; abundance: .
CDR3aa: CASSFTSGLQETQYF; CDR3nt: TGTGCCAGCAGCTTTACTAGCGGCCTCCAGGAGACCCAGTACTTC; v_gene: TRBV11-2; d_gene: TRBD2; len: 15; j_gene: TRBJ2-5; abundance: .
CDR3aa: CASSLGQSSYGYTF; CDR3nt: TGCGCCAGCAGCTTGGGACAGAGCTCCTATGGCTACACCTTC; v_gene: TRBV5-1; d_gene: .; len: 14; j_gene: TRBJ1-2; abundance: once
CDR3aa: CASSQAGGTNTGELFF; CDR3nt: TGTGCCAGCAGCCAAGCGGGAGGGACGAACACCGGGGAGCTGTTTTTT; v_gene: TRBV11-2; d_gene: TRBD2; len: 16; j_gene: TRBJ2-2; abundance: once
CDR3aa: CASSPQGRDYGYTF; CDR3nt: TGCGCCAGCAGCCCCCAGGGCAGGGACTATGGCTACACCTTC; v_gene: TRBV4-3; d_gene: .; len: 14; j_gene: TRBJ1-2; abundance: .
CDR3aa: CASSPNVADTQYF; CDR3nt: TGTGCCAGCAGCCCCAACGTTGCGGATACGCAGTATTTT; v_gene: TRBV5-5; d_gene: .; len: 13; j_gene: TRBJ2-3; abundance: .
CDR3aa: CASSRTPTDTQYF; CDR3nt: TGTGCCAGCAGCCGGACACCCACAGATACGCAGTATTTT; v_gene: TRBV5-8; d_gene: .; len: 13; j_gene: TRBJ2-3; abundance: .
CDR3aa: CASRPGREAGDTQYF; CDR3nt: TGTGCCAGCAGACCAGGGAGGGAGGCGGGGGATACGCAGTATTTT; v_gene: TRBV9; d_gene: TRBD2; len: 15; j_gene: TRBJ2-3; abundance: .
CDR3aa: CASSPPSWLAGSLYQETQYF; CDR3nt: TGTGCCAGCAGCCCCCCCTCTTGGCTAGCGGGGTCTTTGTACCAAGAGACCCAGTACTTC; v_gene: TRBV6-6; d_gene: TRBD2; len: 20; j_gene: TRBJ2-5; abundance: .
CDR3aa: CASSQVMTSQETQYF; CDR3nt: TGTGCCAGCAGCCAAGTTATGACATCCCAAGAGACCCAGTACTTC; v_gene: TRBV3-1/TRBV3-2; d_gene: .; len: 15; j_gene: TRBJ2-5; abundance: .